A selection of T cell receptor beta chains follows, all from one sample in a study of blood T cells in healthy people across ages. One entry per CDR3 protein results from TCRdb running MiXCR on the 5' RACE reads. This sample has 700,000 to 900,000 distinct CDR3 sequences, with roughly 25% found just once. The data also belong to a second study, concerning T cells of mothers and their children.

The specimen sequenced was blood. Receptors originate from a boy younger than 18 in good health. Both conserved end residues are part of each CDR3. Each record gives: J gene, V gene, D gene, CDR3 protein. A D gene is named only where the DNA matches it firmly.

J gene: TRBJ2-5
V gene: TRBV2
D gene: TRBD2
CDR3 protein: CASSWTSSRETQYF

J gene: TRBJ2-7
V gene: TRBV7-6
D gene: -
CDR3 protein: CASSYYSGTSYEQYF

J gene: TRBJ1-4
V gene: TRBV21-1
D gene: -
CDR3 protein: CASSRGLLMKNCFF

J gene: TRBJ1-2
V gene: TRBV12-3/TRBV12-4
D gene: -
CDR3 protein: CASSLAGADYGYTF

J gene: -
V gene: TRBV2
D gene: -
CDR3 protein: CASTGSPEQYF

J gene: TRBJ1-3
V gene: TRBV18
D gene: TRBD1
CDR3 protein: CASSQGTGQENTIYF

J gene: -
V gene: TRBV12-5
D gene: TRBD1
CDR3 protein: CASGPRDRVAYEQYF

J gene: TRBJ1-1
V gene: TRBV7-3
D gene: -
CDR3 protein: CASSLTGTGGTEAFF

J gene: TRBJ2-2
V gene: TRBV7-2
D gene: TRBD2
CDR3 protein: CASSLASSGTNTGELFF

J gene: -
V gene: TRBV7-9
D gene: TRBD1
CDR3 protein: CASSPTGLGEQYF

J gene: TRBJ2-4
V gene: TRBV3-1
D gene: TRBD2
CDR3 protein: CASSPWRGGHGGKNIQYF

J gene: -
V gene: TRBV10-2
D gene: TRBD1
CDR3 protein: CASSGTGGEQFF

J gene: TRBJ2-3
V gene: TRBV29-1
D gene: -
CDR3 protein: CSVVQALDTQYF

J gene: TRBJ2-5
V gene: TRBV24-1
D gene: TRBD1
CDR3 protein: CATSDAGQGDVETQYF

J gene: TRBJ2-6
V gene: TRBV9
D gene: -
CDR3 protein: CASSSPALRSGANVLTF

J gene: TRBJ2-1
V gene: TRBV30
D gene: -
CDR3 protein: CAWQAVRGNEQFF

J gene: TRBJ1-3
V gene: TRBV7-2
D gene: -
CDR3 protein: CASILGGGIVSGNTIYF

J gene: TRBJ1-6
V gene: TRBV7-9
D gene: TRBD1
CDR3 protein: CASSDRGNSPLHF

J gene: -
V gene: TRBV5-1
D gene: TRBD1
CDR3 protein: CASSKLETGNPYEQYF

J gene: TRBJ2-1
V gene: TRBV9
D gene: -
CDR3 protein: CASSAPPSASYNEQFF